Sequencing of this T cell receptor beta chain was carried out in a study of CXCR3-negative and CXCR3-positive naive CD8 T cells. Looked up from germline, CDR1 is MNHNS and CDR2 is SASEGT. The CDR3 contains 16 residues. UMI-labeled 5' RACE TRB cDNA libraries were prepared from the cells. TCRdb re-called the 5' RACE reads and catalogs CDR3 proteins one per entry, DNA excluded. With 30,000 to 40,000 distinct CDR3 sequences in the sample, the ten largest clones hold around 15%. The clonotype was recovered from a human donor in good health. Some clones in this sample may be carry-over from other donors' samples. Sample: memory CD8+ T cells from blood. The rearrangement uses TRBV6-1 and TRBJ2-1; the D call from TCRdb, TRBD1, cannot be confirmed without DNA. CDR3 residues: CASSYEEDRVWIGQFF.